This T cell receptor (beta chain) was obtained from a study of identical twins. Details on this clonotype: Its antigen is unidentified.

Notes on the study in general: Excess low generation probability was seen in twin-shared out-of-frame alpha sequences. Researchers reported weaker excess twin sharing in beta out-of-frame sequences.

Template switching, a step in the protocol, added a universal primer site, and cDNA carried unique molecular identifiers. TCRdb ran MiXCR on the 5' RACE reads and lists one entry per CDR3 protein. The sample includes 1.5 million to 2 million distinct CDR3 sequences, under 35% of them seen just once. The sample consisted of cord blood. The receptor was derived from a newborn girl in good health.

CDR3 residues: CATSKTRSYEQYF. CDR3 nucleotide sequence: TGTGCCACCAGCAAAACCCGCTCCTACGAGCAGTACTTC. The chain joins TRBV15 to TRBJ2-7; D unclear. Germline-derived CDR1 and CDR2 are LNHNV and YYDKDF (reference sequence). The V gene lost 4 bases and the J gene lost 0 bases, with 7 bases spanning the gap. The CDR3 runs to 13 residues.